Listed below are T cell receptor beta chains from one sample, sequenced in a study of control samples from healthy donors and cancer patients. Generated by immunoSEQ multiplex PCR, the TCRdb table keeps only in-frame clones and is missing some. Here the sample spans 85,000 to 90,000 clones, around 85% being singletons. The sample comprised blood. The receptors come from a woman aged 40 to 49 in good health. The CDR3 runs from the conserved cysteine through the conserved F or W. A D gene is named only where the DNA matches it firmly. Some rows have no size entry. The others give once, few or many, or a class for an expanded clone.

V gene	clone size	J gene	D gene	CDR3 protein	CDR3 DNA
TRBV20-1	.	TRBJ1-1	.	CSVVTNTEAFF	TGCAGTGTAGTCACTAACACTGAAGCTTTCTTT
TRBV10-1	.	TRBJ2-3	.	CASPHSDTQYF	TGCGCCAGCCCCCACAGTGATACGCAGTATTTT
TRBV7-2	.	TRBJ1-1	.	CASSSFSGTETFF	TGTGCCAGCAGCTCCTTCTCGGGCACTGAAACTTTCTTT
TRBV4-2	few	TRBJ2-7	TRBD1	CASSQDPGQGSNEQYF	TGTGCCAGCAGCCAAGATCCCGGACAGGGTAGCAACGAGCAGTACTTC
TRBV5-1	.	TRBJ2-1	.	CASSFGNEQFF	TGCGCCAGCAGCTTTGGCAATGAGCAGTTCTTC
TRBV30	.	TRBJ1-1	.	CAWSVQVNTEAFF	TGTGCCTGGAGTGTACAAGTGAACACTGAAGCTTTCTTT
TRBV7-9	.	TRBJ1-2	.	CASSLARGGADYGYTF	TGTGCCAGCAGCTTAGCAAGGGGGGGCGCCGACTATGGCTACACCTTC
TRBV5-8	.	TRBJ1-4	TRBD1	CASSLGQGGVVLREKLFF	TGTGCCAGCAGCTTGGGACAGGGAGGTGTTGTGTTACGTGAAAAACTGTTTTTT
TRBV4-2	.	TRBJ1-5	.	CASSQGGGQPQHF	TGTGCCAGCAGCCAAGGAGGGGGGCAGCCCCAGCATTTT
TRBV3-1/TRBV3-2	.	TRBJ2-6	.	CASSPDTSGANVLTF	TGTGCCAGCAGTCCGGACACTTCTGGGGCCAACGTCCTGACTTTC
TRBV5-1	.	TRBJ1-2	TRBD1	CASSLVQGESGYTF	TGCGCCAGCAGCTTGGTCCAGGGGGAGTCTGGCTACACCTTC
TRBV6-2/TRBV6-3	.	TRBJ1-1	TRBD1	CASSYSGGGSAEAFF	TGTGCCAGCAGTTACTCAGGGGGCGGTTCTGCTGAAGCTTTCTTT
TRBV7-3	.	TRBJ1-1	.	CASSLWRNTEAFF	TGTGCCAGCAGCTTATGGCGGAACACTGAAGCTTTCTTT